These 8 T cell receptor beta chains originate from one sample sequenced in a study of cytomegalovirus exposure and HLA in healthy donors (dated by TCRdb to 2016 to 2017). Library preparation used the immunoSEQ multiplex PCR assay. The multiplex PCR relied on a mix of 60 forward primers for TCR Vbeta segments and 13 reverse primers for TCR Jbeta segments. TCRdb holds this immuneACCESS table with in-frame rearrangements only. Some clones are missing; in checked studies, unresolved V genes explain under half, and the rest has no known cause. Within this sample are 72,000 or so clones, with 55% to 70% of them counted one time only. The ten largest clones add up to more than 2.5% of the sample. The sample taken for sequencing was PBMCs. The receptor source for this set is a woman aged 50 to 60 in good health and CMV-seronegative.

The V gene is TRBV9, the J gene TRBJ1-4; unclear D gene. Germline CDR1 is SGDLS and CDR2 is YYNGEE. The CDR3 covers 16 residues. The V end lost 0 bases, the J end lost 4 bases, and 13 bases lay between the germline ends. The CDR3 sequence: CASSVGPAGHNEKLFF. The CDR3 DNA follows: TGTGCCAGCAGCGTAGGACCCGCAGGCCATAATGAAAAACTGTTTTTT.

The chain has TRBV5-1 and TRBJ2-2; D unresolved. V gave up 5 bases and J gave up 2 bases, with 10 bases separating them. In germline, CDR1 is SGHRS, CDR2 YFSETQ. CDR3 length equals 14 residues. CDR3 protein: CASSNSYNTGELFF. The CDR3 DNA reads as TGCGCCAGCAGTAACTCATACAACACCGGGGAGCTGTTTTTT.

J is TRBJ2-7 and V is TRBV27; the D is unclear. Germline V lookup: CDR1 MNHEY, CDR2 SMNVEV (reference sequence). Trimming removed 8 bases at V and 4 bases at J, with 6 bases between. CDR3 size: 10 residues. Here the CDR3 DNA reads TGTGCCAGCGGGCTATACGAGCAGTACTTC. It encodes CASGLYEQYF.

This rearrangement joins TRBV28 to TRBJ2-5; 8 bases agree with TRBD1. TRBJ2-7 matches the DNA end more closely, so the J call is doubtful. The CDR3 totals 12 residues. Per germline, CDR1 MDHEN and CDR2 SYDVKM. This CDR3 reads CASRLGQGEQYF. The CDR3 DNA is TGTGCCAGCAGACTCGGACAGGGCGAGCAGTACTTC.

The chain is built from TRBV5-1 and TRBJ2-7, with 10 bases aligning to TRBD1. The V segment lost 0 bases and the J segment 6 bases; nucleotides outside the gene matches: 3. This CDR3 is built from 14 residues. Germline V gene lookup returns CDR1 SGHRS and CDR2 YFSETQ. The CDR3 region has the DNA TGCGCCAGCAGCTTGGGCGGGACAGGGGTCGAGCAGTACTTC. It translates to CASSLGGTGVEQYF.

This clone occurred a few times. The chain is built from TRBV28 and TRBJ1-2, with D possibly TRBD1 on 6 matching bases. Trimming shortened V by 5 bases and J by 8 bases, and 12 bases separated the two germline ends. This CDR3 region has 12 residues. The germline gives CDR1 MDHEN, CDR2 SYDVKM. CDR3 loop: CASSVTGYGYTF. In DNA, the CDR3 is TGTGCCAGCAGTGTAACAGGGTACGGCTACACCTTC.

V is TRBV5-4 and J is TRBJ2-7, with 15 bases aligning to TRBD2. Germline CDR1 reads SGHNT; CDR2 reads YYREEE (reference sequence). Trimming at V came to 2 bases and at J to 6 bases, leaving 9 bases not matched to a gene. CDR3 length: 17 amino acids. CDR3 sequence reads: CASSLGGTSGRYGEQYF. The CDR3 coding sequence is TGTGCCAGCAGCTTAGGTGGGACTAGCGGGAGGTACGGCGAGCAGTACTTC.

The V and J genes are TRBV4-2 and TRBJ2-1; TRBD2 matches 7 bases. After removal of 1 base from V and 0 bases from J, the junction contained 0 bases not matched to a gene. The CDR3 is 15 amino acids. Germline CDR1 LGHNA, CDR2 YNFKEQ. The CDR3 nucleotides read TGTGCCAGCAGCCAAGGGGAGGGCTCCTACAATGAGCAGTTCTTC. Its translation is CASSQGEGSYNEQFF.